Sequencing of this T cell receptor beta chain was carried out in a study of beta chain features in type 1 diabetes. Study background: Analysis included 95 million to 140 million sorted cells drawn from all samples. Study results and limitations: TCRB repertoires of naive, central memory and Treg cells appeared more similar among patients than among healthy donors. People with Type 1 diabetes carried modestly yet significantly shorter TCRB CDR3s in all four CD4+ subsets. Patients with type 1 diabetes showed fewer VDJ junction insertions and more deletions.

V lost 1 base to trimming and J lost 5 bases; unmatched junction nucleotides: 6. This CDR3 is built from 16 residues. The germline V gene encodes CDR1 GTSNPN and CDR2 SVGIG (reference sequence). This clone was recorded a few times. The antigen remains undetermined. Sequenced material consisted of expressed TCRB transcripts (all of the isolated RNA was reverse transcribed). Assay used: immunoSEQ multiplex PCR; TCRdb lists only in-frame clones, some missing. The sample holds 350,000 or so clones, less than 20% seen once. Material: naive CD4+ T cells from blood. V and J are TRBV30 and TRBJ2-1; TRBD2 agrees at 12 bases. The clonotype comes from a woman between 18 and 30 years old in good health. The DNA for the CDR3 is TGTGCCTGGAGTGGTCGACGACTAGCGGGAGACAATGAGCAGTTCTTC. Amino acids: CAWSGRRLAGDNEQFF.